Below, 5 T cell receptor beta chains from the same sample are listed, as sequenced in a study of Graves' ophthalmopathy and Graves' hyperthyroidism. Investigators amplified TCR beta CDR3 regions from RNA transcripts. The workflow started with a first-round RT-PCR run with HTBI primers and then moved on to a second-round multiplex PCR. TCRdb re-analysed the multiplex PCR reads in MiXCR, keeping a single row per CDR3 protein. The sample has under 800,000 distinct CDR3 sequences, about 20% seen once; the top ten hold roughly 7.4%. The source material was peripheral blood. The source is a woman aged 18-29 years with stable Graves' hyperthyroidism. Some clones in this sample may be carry-over from other donors' samples.

The V call is TRBV3-1, the J call TRBJ2-2; 9 bases fit TRBD1. The CDR3 is 15 amino acids. The V gene end was trimmed by 4 bases and the J gene end by 1 base; junction bases not matched to a gene: 1. CDR1 is LGHDT, CDR2 YNNKEL, per germline (reference sequence). The CDR3 loop reads CASSRQGVNTGELFF. CDR3 nucleotides: TGTGCCAGCAGCCGACAGGGGGTGAACACCGGGGAGCTGTTTTTT.

This clonotype was seen a handful of times. The CDR3 coding sequence is TGCGCCAGCAGGGGGGTCGGGGACCACGAGCAGTACTTC. Translated, it gives CASRGVGDHEQYF. V gene TRBV4-1 combines with J gene TRBJ2-7; TRBD1 or TRBD2 may be the D gene (5 bases each). This CDR3 spans 13 amino acids. Trimming removed 6 bases at V and 5 bases at J, with 14 bases between. Per germline, CDR1 MGHRA and CDR2 YSYEKL.

In its sample, this clonotype was seen many times. The V and J genes are TRBV5-1 and TRBJ2-2; possibly TRBD1 for D (6 bases). Germline CDR1 is SGHRS and CDR2 is YFSETQ. The CDR3 runs 14 residues. The germline V and J ends were trimmed by 1 base and 6 bases, with 10 bases remaining between them. This chain's CDR3 is CASSLQGQAGELFF. Written as DNA, the CDR3 is TGCGCCAGCAGCTTGCAGGGGCAGGCCGGGGAGCTGTTTTTT.

The chain is built from TRBV5-4 and TRBJ2-7, with 9 bases that match TRBD1. The germline CDR1 and CDR2 sequences are SGHNT and YYREEE (reference sequence). This CDR3 contains 18 residues. J was trimmed by 3 bases and V by 0 bases; bases with no gene match: 13. Here the CDR3 reads CASSLAGTGYLEFYEQYF. In DNA form, the CDR3 reads TGTGCCAGCAGCTTGGCCGGGACAGGGTACTTAGAATTCTACGAGCAGTACTTC. Looking up the rest from reference TRBV5-4 and TRBJ2-7 gives the full variable domain: ETGVTQSPTHLIKTRGQQVTLRCSSQSGHNTVSWYQQALGQGPQFIFQYYREEENGRGNFPPRFSGLQFPNYSSELNVNALELDDSALYLCASSLAGTGYLEFYEQYFGPGTRLTVT.

This clonotype was detected ten times or more. J is TRBJ1-2 and V is TRBV24-1, with D unresolved. The CDR3 has 14 residues. Germline assignment: CDR1 KGHDR and CDR2 SFDVKD. V was cut by 4 bases and J by 6 bases, with 14 bases left in between. CDR3 nucleotides: TGTGCCACCAGTGACCCCGGCCTGGTGGATGGCTACACCTTC. Its protein is CATSDPGLVDGYTF.